This entry lists 17 T cell receptor beta chains sequenced from one sample in a study of beta chain features in type 1 diabetes. Reverse transcription of all isolated RNA meant that expressed TCRB transcripts were sequenced. Produced via immunoSEQ multiplex PCR; TCRdb's table is partial and in-frame only. The table has 200,000 to 250,000 clones, 9.5% to 13% seen once; the top ten hold 1% to 1.5%. The sample consisted of central memory CD4+ T cells from blood. The receptor set was obtained from a man between 18 and 35 years old in good health.

This clone showed up just a few times. The V and J genes are TRBV15 and TRBJ2-5, with 7 bases identical to TRBD1. This CDR3 has 14 amino acids. V lost 2 bases and J lost 5; bases outside the gene matches: 5. Germline CDR1 LNHNV, CDR2 YYDKDF (reference sequence). The CDR3 loop is CATSRRDSAETQYF. DNA for the CDR3: TGTGCCACCAGCAGACGGGACAGCGCTGAGACCCAGTACTTC.

This clone was seen a few times. The rearrangement uses TRBV6-1 and TRBJ2-5; D is possibly TRBD2 (5 bases). CDR3 length equals 12 residues. Germline V gives CDR1 MNHNS, CDR2 SASEGT. Trimming stripped 3 bases from V and 4 bases from J, with 6 bases between. The CDR3 DNA sequence: TGTGCCAGCAGTGACGCGGGAGAGACCCAGTACTTC. This gives the protein CASSDAGETQYF.

This clone was detected a few times. The chain employs TRBV7-2 and TRBJ1-3; D gene uncertain. The CDR3 is 14 amino acids. The germline V gene has CDR1 SGHTA and CDR2 FQGNSA. The V end lost 2 bases, the J end lost 0 bases, and 5 bases lay between the germline ends. The CDR3 region has the DNA TGTGCCAGCAGCTTATCCGGCTCTGGAAACACCATATATTTT. It encodes CASSLSGSGNTIYF.

This clone has only a few counts. The V and J genes are TRBV9 and TRBJ1-1; 9 nucleotides line up with TRBD1. This CDR3 is built from 17 residues. The germline gives CDR1 SGDLS, CDR2 YYNGEE. The J segment lost 3 bases and the V segment lost 4 bases, leaving 13 bases of the junction unmatched. The CDR3 sequence is CASSTALGDREYTEAFF. The CDR3 DNA is TGTGCCAGCAGCACCGCCCTAGGGGACAGGGAGTACACTGAAGCTTTCTTT.

There are a few counts of this clone. A read error may explain this, as a much larger clone is one base away. The V call is TRBV7-9, the J call TRBJ2-3, with 7 bases identical to TRBD2. The CDR3 runs to 14 residues. Germline-derived CDR1 and CDR2 are SEHNR and FQNEAQ (reference sequence). The V gene end was trimmed by 2 bases and the J gene end by 1 base; junction bases not matched to a gene: 0. CDR3 amino acids: CASSLTSGTDTQYF. CDR3 sequence (DNA): TGTGCCAGCAGCTTAACTAGCGGCACAGATACGCAGTATTTT.

In DNA form, the CDR3 reads TGTGCCAGCAGCGGGGGACTAGCGGGAGGTCCTAGCACAGATACGCAGTATTTT. Protein sequence: CASSGGLAGGPSTDTQYF. The J gene is TRBJ2-3, the V gene TRBV9; 15 bases align to TRBD2. V lost 3 bases, J lost 0 bases, and 5 bases stayed unmatched. The CDR3 is 18 residues long. Germline lookup yields CDR1 SGDLS and CDR2 YYNGEE. Together with reference TRBV9 and TRBJ2-3, the CDR3 gives the full variable domain: DSGVTQTPKHLITATGQRVTLRCSPRSGDLSVYWYQQSLDQGLQFLIQYYNGEERAKGNILERFSAQQFPDLHSELNLSSLELGDSALYFCASSGGLAGGPSTDTQYFGPGTRLTVL.

This clone was recorded many times. The V and J genes are TRBV30 and TRBJ1-2; D gene unclear. Germline V lookup: CDR1 GTSNPN, CDR2 SVGIG (reference sequence). This CDR3 comprises 15 residues. V was cut by 2 bases and J by 0 bases, with 13 bases left in between. The CDR3 region is CAWSLERYPNYGYTF. Here the CDR3 DNA reads TGTGCCTGGAGTCTAGAACGGTATCCTAACTATGGCTACACCTTC.

The chain couples TRBV18 to TRBJ2-2; D possibly corresponds to TRBD1 (5 bases). Germline V CDR1 and CDR2: KGHSH, LQKENI. Trimming pared 2 bases from V and 7 bases from J, leaving 11 bases between. This CDR3 contains 14 residues. CDR3 protein: CASSPGAAVGELFF. In DNA, the CDR3 is TGTGCCAGCTCACCAGGGGCAGCCGTCGGGGAGCTGTTTTTT.

V and J are TRBV18 and TRBJ2-2, with D possibly being TRBD1 (5 bases). The length of the CDR3 is 16 residues. CDR1 KGHSH and CDR2 LQKENI come from the germline V gene. V was trimmed by 0 bases and J by 2 bases, leaving 10 bases between them. CDR3 in DNA: TGTGCCAGCTCACCACCTGACAGATCTAACACCGGGGAGCTGTTTTTT. It specifies CASSPPDRSNTGELFF.

This chain connects TRBV5-1 to TRBJ2-7; D ambiguous. CDR3 length equals 11 residues. V was cut by 0 bases and J by 5 bases, with 3 bases left in between. Looked up from germline, CDR1 is SGHRS and CDR2 is YFSETQ. Here the CDR3 DNA reads TGCGCCAGCAGCTTGGACGACGAGCAGTACTTC. Its protein product is CASSLDDEQYF.

The chain employs TRBV9 and TRBJ2-5; 8 bases map to TRBD1. J was trimmed by 5 bases and V by 5 bases; bases with no gene match: 11. The CDR3 sequence is 15 residues long. CDR1 and CDR2 from the germline V gene are SGDLS and YYNGEE. The CDR3 here is CASSVGQGVWETQYF. The CDR3 bases are TGTGCCAGCAGTGTTGGACAGGGTGTGTGGGAGACCCAGTACTTC.

This clone was detected only a few times. V usage is TRBV28 and J usage is TRBJ1-1; unclear D gene. V was pared by 5 bases and J by 4 bases, with 8 bases between. In germline, CDR1 is MDHEN, CDR2 SYDVKM. The CDR3 spans 12 residues. The CDR3 region is CASSAVGTEAFF. CDR3 DNA sequence: TGTGCCAGCAGTGCAGTCGGCACTGAAGCTTTCTTT.

Points on this clone: This is likely an artifact of a read error, given a far larger clone one base away. The rearrangement links TRBV30 to TRBJ2-1; 10 bases fit TRBD2. Germline trimming cut 5 bases from V and 10 bases from J; bases unmatched to any gene: 11. This CDR3 has 14 amino acids. Germline lookup yields CDR1 GTSNPN and CDR2 SVGIG (reference sequence). As DNA, the CDR3 is TGTGCCTGGGACGCTAGCGGGAGCTACCGCGAGCAGTTCTTC. Its protein is CAWDASGSYREQFF.

J is TRBJ2-5 and V is TRBV19; D may be TRBD2 (6 bases). CDR1 is LNHDA, CDR2 SQIVND, per germline (reference sequence). V shed 1 base and J shed 0 bases, with 12 bases lying between them. The CDR3 is made up of 16 amino acids. The CDR3 DNA reads TGTGCCAGTAGTATAGGCCCAGCGGGCTACCAAGAGACCCAGTACTTC. Amino acids: CASSIGPAGYQETQYF.

This clone was observed a few times. J is TRBJ1-5 and V is TRBV7-9; TRBD1 matches at 8 bases. The CDR3 loop spans 19 amino acids. The J segment lost 6 bases and the V segment lost 1 base, leaving 17 bases of the junction unmatched. Germline CDR1 and CDR2: SEHNR and FQNEAQ (reference sequence). The CDR3 is CASSLDKDRAVGIGQPQHF. The CDR3 DNA reads as TGTGCCAGCAGCTTAGACAAGGACAGGGCCGTAGGTATAGGTCAGCCCCAGCATTTT.

The sample holds many counts of this clone. The rearrangement uses TRBV10-3 and TRBJ2-5, with 9 bases fitting TRBD2. CDR3 length: 16 residues. Losses at the gene ends were 6 bases for V and 2 bases for J; bases not matched to a gene: 10. Germline V gene lookup returns CDR1 ENHRY and CDR2 SYGVKD. The CDR3 DNA follows: TGTGCCATCAGACCGGGACTAGCCGACATTCAAGAGACCCAGTACTTC. This translates into CAIRPGLADIQETQYF.

This clone has at least ten counts. This sample also contains other DNA sequences that code for the same CDR3. This chain joins TRBV18 and TRBJ1-2; D gene uncertain. CDR3 size: 13 residues. With 2 bases removed from V and 8 bases from J, the gap between germline ends came to 12 bases. Germline lookup yields CDR1 KGHSH and CDR2 LQKENI. The CDR3 loop is CASSPGPVHGYTF. CDR3 nucleotide sequence: TGTGCCAGCTCACCAGGTCCGGTGCACGGCTACACCTTC.